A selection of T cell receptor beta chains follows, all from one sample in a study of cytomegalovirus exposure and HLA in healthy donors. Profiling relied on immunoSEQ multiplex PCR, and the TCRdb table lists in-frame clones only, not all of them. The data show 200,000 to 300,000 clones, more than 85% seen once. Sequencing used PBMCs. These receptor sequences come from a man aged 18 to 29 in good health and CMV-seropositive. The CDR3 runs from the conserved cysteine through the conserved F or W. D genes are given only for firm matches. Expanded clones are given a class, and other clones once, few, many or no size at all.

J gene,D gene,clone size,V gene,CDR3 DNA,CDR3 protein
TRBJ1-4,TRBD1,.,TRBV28,TGTGCCAGCAGACCGGACAGGGCCAATGAAAAACTGTTTTTT,CASRPDRANEKLFF
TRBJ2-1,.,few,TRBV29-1,TGCAGCGTTGAAGGCGGGGCTGCGTCCTACAATGAGCAGTTCTTC,CSVEGGAASYNEQFF
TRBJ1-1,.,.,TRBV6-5,TGTGCCAGCAGTTACGGCCAACGGGGAAACACTGAAGCTTTCTTT,CASSYGQRGNTEAFF
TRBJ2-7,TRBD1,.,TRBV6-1,TGTGCCAGCAGTGCCCGAGACAGGGGGTTCCACGAGCAGTACTTC,CASSARDRGFHEQYF
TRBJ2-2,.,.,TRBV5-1,TGCGCCAGCAGCTTGGAACTTGGGGAGCTGTTTTTT,CASSLELGELFF
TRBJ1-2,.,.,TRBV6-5,TGTGCCAGCAGTTACTCGAGTACGCCTTCCTATGGCTACACCTTC,CASSYSSTPSYGYTF
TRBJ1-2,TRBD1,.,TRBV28,TGTGCCAGCAGTCCCACAGGGGGAGGGTATGGCTACACCTTC,CASSPTGGGYGYTF
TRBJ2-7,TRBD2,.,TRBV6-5,TGTGCCAGCAGTTACGTCCTAGCGGGAGTCTACGAGCAGTACTTC,CASSYVLAGVYEQYF
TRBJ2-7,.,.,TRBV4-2,TGTGCCAGCAGCCGGTATGCCGGGGACGAGCAGTACTTC,CASSRYAGDEQYF
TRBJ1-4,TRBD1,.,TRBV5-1,TGCGCCAGCAGCTCGGGACAGTTTAATGAAAAACTGTTTTTT,CASSSGQFNEKLFF
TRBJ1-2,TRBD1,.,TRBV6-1,TGTGCCAGCACCTTGACAGGGGGCTATGGCTACACCTTC,CASTLTGGYGYTF
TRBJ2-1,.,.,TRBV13,TGTGCCAGCAGGACCGGCGCCAATGAGCAGTTCTTC,CASRTGANEQFF
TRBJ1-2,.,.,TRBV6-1,TGTGCCAGCAGTGGCGTCAGGAAGGGAAAAGAAAATTATGGCTACACCTTC,CASSGVRKGKENYGYTF
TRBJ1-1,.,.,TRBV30,TGTGCCTGGATCCAAAAGGGGCGCGGGGGCGTGAACACTGAAGCTTTCTTT,CAWIQKGRGGVNTEAFF
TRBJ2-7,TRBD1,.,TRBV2,TGTGCCAGCAGTGATGGCCCTAAGACAGGGTCCCTCTACGAGCAGTACTTC,CASSDGPKTGSLYEQYF
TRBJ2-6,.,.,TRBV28,TGTGCCAGCACGGGGCCCTCTGGGGCCAACGTCCTGACTTTC,CASTGPSGANVLTF
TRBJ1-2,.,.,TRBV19,TGTGCCAGTAGTATCCGCCTTAAGGACTATGGCTACACCTTC,CASSIRLKDYGYTF
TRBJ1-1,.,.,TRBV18,TGTGCCAGCTCACCGGAGACTGAAGCTTTCTTT,CASSPETEAFF
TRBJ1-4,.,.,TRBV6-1,TGTGCCAGCTCCCAACCCAGGGAGACCAATGAAAAACTGTTTTTT,CASSQPRETNEKLFF
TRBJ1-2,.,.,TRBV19,TGTGCCAGCCATTCAACAGGGAGCTATGGCTACACCTTC,CASHSTGSYGYTF
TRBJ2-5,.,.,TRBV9,TGTGCCAGCAGTATCCTTGGACGGTCGGGGGAGACCCAGTACTTC,CASSILGRSGETQYF
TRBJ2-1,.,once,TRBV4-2,TGTGCCAGCAGCCAAGACAGGGTCAATGAGCAGTTCTTC,CASSQDRVNEQFF
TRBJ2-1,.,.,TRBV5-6,TGTGCCAGCAGCGACTACCGGGACCCGAGGGACAATGAGCAGTTCTTC,CASSDYRDPRDNEQFF
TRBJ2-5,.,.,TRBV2,TGTGCCAGCGGTCGACATCAAGAGACCCAGTACTTC,CASGRHQETQYF